This T cell receptor beta chain was observed in a study of cytomegalovirus exposure and HLA in healthy donors (dated by TCRdb to about 2017). Regarding the research as a whole: According to an earlier analysis of 587 of the donors, 150 million to 200 million T cells yielded 90 million to 140 million unique TCR beta sequences and about 300 Gb of sequence data. Roughly 300 gigabases of sequencing data and tens of millions of unique TCR sequences were included in an early release covering about 600 HLA-typed donors. The genetic ancestry cluster associated with self-reported Caucasian donors included about 84% of the 350 to 500 genotyped donors. The aim of the study was to test whether cataloging public T cell receptors could identify signatures of past pathogen exposure. The study used immunosequencing to profile the T cell repertoires of more than 650 subjects and linked those repertoires to cytomegalovirus serostatus. A separate validation cohort of 100 to 150 different subjects was used in addition to the roughly 670-subject first cohort. The study combined high-throughput TCR immunosequencing, statistical association of individual TCRs with disease status, and machine learning to predict cytomegalovirus infection status. A later analysis re-analyzed previously published TCR beta repertoires from 500 to 700 donors and added high-resolution HLA genotyping to study TCR occurrence patterns. In the later analysis, no new phenotypic data were used to find candidate immune exposures; instead, reliance was placed on TCR beta sequences and their occurrence across donors. To decide whether each TCR beta V gene segment behaved as functional or pseudogenic, an earlier analysis of some 600 of the donors relied on high-throughput TCR beta sequencing. Alongside the repertoire data, information on donor age, sex, ethnicity and CMV serostatus was compiled. A later genetic analysis used genome-wide SNP genotypes for about 65% of the 666 donors, treating that subset as a discovery cohort. Every repertoire in the discovery cohort had been generated on one and the same sequencing platform. HLA typing included class I and class II loci at four-digit resolution. The number of donors typed differed by locus, with roughly 629-640 for A, B, C, DRB1 and DQB1, about 500 for DQA1, approximately 580 for DPA1, and approximately 470 for DPB1. Several DR-DQ haplotypes were handled as single units for association and clustering because linkage in the cohort was strong. Across some 400 genotyped donors of the cohort, an average of about 240,000 unique TCR beta nucleotide sequences per donor were sequenced, and around 19% of those sequences were non-productive.

This clone showed up just once. Its specific antigen is unknown. The input lacks base qualities; no much larger clone sits a single base away. The cohort was made up of 500 to 850 healthy bone marrow donors. All cohort members were sampled while nominally healthy, although unrecorded immune exposures were likely present. The donor tested CMV seropositive, placing the donor among the 250 to 300 seropositive members of the cohort. A peripheral blood sample was provided by each donor, and peripheral blood mononuclear cells were used for TCR beta sequencing. The Qiagen DNeasy Blood Extraction Kit was used to extract genomic DNA from the blood cell samples. Its CDR3 holds 16 amino acids, cysteine through phenylalanine. Only CDR3 DNA is held: 48 bases, read in frame from base 1. As encoded in the germline V gene, CDR1 is KGHSH while CDR2 is LQKENI. At the junction V is shortened by 1 base and J by 5 bases; bases outside the gene matches: 2.

Beyond this particular receptor, the publication reports: In a later analysis, several top co-occurrence clusters were reported to appear linked to parvovirus B19, influenza, CMV and Epstein-Barr virus. A further reported finding was that TCR beta sequences accurately predicted the HLA-A and HLA-B alleles for most subjects in the first cohort. A few of the identified cytomegalovirus-associated TCR beta chains were confirmed in vitro to be specific for cytomegalovirus antigens. In this cohort, only TCR beta chains were sequenced, and detectable features were limited by the absence of alpha or paired-chain data. Immune exposure information for the cohort was limited to CMV serostatus. Because HLA typing was missing for some donors at each locus, association tests included only the typed subset. In a later analysis, HLA-associated TCR beta chains were found to be more clonally expanded and to have lower generation probabilities than equally common non-associated chains. Roughly uniform sequencing depth across donors was assumed in presence/absence analyses, although this assumption may not hold. In a later analysis, most CMV-associated TCR beta chains were found to appear HLA-restricted, with HLA associations seemingly driven largely by CMV exposure. An earlier analysis of approximately 570 of the donors showed that most TCR beta V segments appeared in productive rearrangements either about 87% or about 30% of the time, which broadly matched IMGT annotations. When HLA alleles, especially DR and DQ, strongly co-occurred, attributing TCR associations to individual alleles was difficult. A later genetic analysis associated a missense DCLRE1C variant with V-gene and J-gene trimming of TCR beta chains, and an independent cohort replicated the association. A total of some 180 TCR beta chains were listed by the study as associated with cytomegalovirus. In both the original and validation cohorts, the classifier was reported to diagnose cytomegalovirus status with high specificity and sensitivity. A later analysis found that TCR association rates varied across HLA loci, with DRB1 alleles showing the most associated TCRs and HLA-C alleles the fewest. While some public TCRs were present in many individuals, most TCR sequences turned up only very rarely across donors. In a later genetic analysis, fewer N-insertions in productive TCRs were reported among donors in an Asian-associated ancestry cluster than the approximately 630-donor mean. A group of highly shared sequence variants was considered likely to be a technical artifact of the sequencing pipeline. A later analysis associated 17,000 or so TCR beta sequences with specific HLA alleles at a false discovery rate of 0.05. The 87-base-pair reads could not distinguish some IMGT-functional V segments, including TRBV6-2 and TRBV6-3, so those segments were excluded. The authors suggested that the approach could potentially be extended to other disease states and immunological phenotypes. Correlated functional status among segregating V segments might be attributable to linkage disequilibrium, but an unknown experimental factor could not be ruled out. Because counts were too low, about 18 rarely observed V segments, including chromosome 9 orphons, were excluded from the earlier analysis of fewer than 650 of the donors.

The library was made by the immunoSEQ multiplex PCR assay. For the multiplex PCR, a mixture combining 60 forward primers for TCR Vbeta segments and 13 reverse primers for TCR Jbeta segments was used. The CDR3 region of rearranged TCR beta genes was amplified from genomic DNA by a multiplex PCR assay. The amplified TCR beta libraries were sequenced on the Illumina HiSeq System as 87-base-pair reads. The published analysis was carried out like this. In a later analysis, tens of millions of unique TCR beta chains were counted across the roughly 700 repertoires, and roughly 11 million of these chains were shared by at least two donors. To remove PCR and sequencing errors, raw reads were error-corrected and collapsed into unique sequences using a nearest-neighbor algorithm that merged closely related sequences. To assign V, D and J gene segments, CDR3 sequences were aligned to IMGT reference sequences. For a sequence to be retained, a match of at least six nucleotides was required to both a V gene segment and a J gene segment. Rearrangements were called productive when the CDR3 lacked stop codons and stayed in frame with V and J; all others were non-productive. Following IMGT convention, CDR3 was defined as the stretch from the second conserved V-encoded cysteine up to the conserved J-encoded phenylalanine. Sequences without an unambiguous match to a single V gene segment were excluded from the earlier analysis of over 500 of the donors. An earlier analysis of 587 of the donors classified V segments as functional when productive rearrangements were above 56.7% and as segregating when the standard deviation between donors was above 5%. A statistical classification framework was built for diagnosing cytomegalovirus status from the catalog of TCR beta chain sequences. In a later analysis, V and J genes were assigned by comparing TCR nucleotide sequences against IMGT/GENE-DB human TR gene sequences. A later analysis assigned CDR3 sequences and most-parsimonious VDJ recombination scenarios with the TCRdist pipeline. In a later analysis, each TCR beta chain was defined by its CDR3 amino acid sequence together with its V-gene family, and reads without a unique V-gene family were excluded. To address suspected cross-contamination and a sequencing artifact, a later analysis removed several hundred highly shared, low-generation-probability nucleotide sequences. In a later analysis, a clonal expansion index was calculated for each public chain from normalized within-repertoire ranks of inferred template counts. Generation probabilities in a later analysis came from a VDJ recombination model fitted to out-of-frame rearrangements, and those results were checked against IGoR. Hypergeometric tests were used in a later analysis to score TCR-TCR, TCR-HLA and TCR-CMV co-occurrence, with a repertoire-size bias correction applied to the TCR pairs. A later analysis estimated false discovery rates by permuting HLA or CMV assignments 20 times. In a later analysis, co-occurring TCRs were grouped using DBSCAN, with TCRdist sequence similarity added in when clustering inside HLA-allele-positive subsets. For co-occurrence clustering, repertoires with fewer than 30,000 or more than 120,000 public chains were excluded, along with roughly 5 repertoires with anomalous nucleotide sharing. TCRdb retrieved this table from immuneACCESS and kept in-frame rearrangements only. Not all clones are present; in checked studies, unresolved V genes account for under half, and no reason is known for the remainder. The V and J calls and clone size come from that table; D and trimming were worked out from the DNA. This sample is represented by 200,000 or so clones; 82% of them were singletons. Around 6% of the sample belongs to the ten largest clones.

Recombination joined TRBV18 with TRBJ2-3; 14 of the junction bases match TRBD2. The sequencing sample was made of PBMCs. The origin of this receptor is a woman aged 45-65 years in good health and CMV-seropositive. Read as DNA, the sequence is TGTGCCAGCTCACCACAAGGACTAGCGGGGGGAGATACGCAGTATTTT. This yields the protein CASSPQGLAGGDTQYF.